The 20 T cell receptor beta chains given below trace back to one sample, sequenced in a study of control samples from healthy donors and cancer patients. Method: immunoSEQ multiplex PCR; TCRdb's copy keeps in-frame clones and lacks some. Counted here are 150,000 to 200,000 clones, 90% to 95% occurring once; the ten biggest clones make up approximately 0.7%. The sample comprised blood. The receptor source for this set is a woman in her twenties or thirties in good health.

The sample holds a few counts of this clone. V is TRBV6-6 and J is TRBJ2-6; D unresolved. CDR3 size: 15 residues. Trimming left V 6 bases short and J 0 bases short, with 9 bases between. Germline lookup yields CDR1 MNHNY and CDR2 SVGAGI (reference sequence). The CDR3 nucleotides are TGTGCCAGCAGCCCAGACGCCTCTGGGGCCAACGTCCTGACTTTC. Translating it yields CASSPDASGANVLTF.

The chain recombines TRBV28 with TRBJ1-5; 7 bases fit TRBD1. Germline CDR1 reads MDHEN; CDR2 reads SYDVKM. The ends lost 5 bases at V and 2 bases at J; junction bases unmatched: 6. The CDR3 length is 15 residues. The CDR3 loop reads CASSPTGMGNQPQHF. DNA for the CDR3: TGTGCCAGCAGTCCGACAGGGATGGGCAATCAGCCCCAGCATTTT.

The chain employs TRBV7-2 and TRBJ2-2; D remains unclear. The CDR3 covers 16 residues. V was shortened by 5 bases and J by 0 bases, with 13 bases between the two germline ends. Germline V gene data show CDR1 as SGHTA and CDR2 as FQGNSA. DNA for the CDR3: TGTGCCAGCAGCCTCGGGCGACTCGCGAACACCGGGGAGCTGTTTTTT. Translating gives CASSLGRLANTGELFF. The variable domain in full, completed from reference TRBV7-2 and TRBJ2-2, reads GAGVSQSPSNKVTEKGKDVELRCDPISGHTALYWYRQSLGQGLEFLIYFQGNSAPDKSGLPSDRFSAERTGGSVSTLTIQRTQQEDSAVYLCASSLGRLANTGELFFGEGSRLTVL.

V is TRBV13 and J is TRBJ1-3, with D unclear. Germline lookup yields CDR1 PRHDT and CDR2 FYEKMQ (reference sequence). The CDR3 extends over 13 amino acids. V was clipped by 8 bases and J by 1 base, with 9 bases between them. Here the CDR3 DNA reads TGTGCCAGCGAGGAGTCTTCTGGAAACACCATATATTTT. This sequence encodes CASEESSGNTIYF.

This clone has only one observation. The V gene is TRBV27, the J gene TRBJ2-2; D unclear. In germline, CDR1 is MNHEY, CDR2 SMNVEV (reference sequence). This CDR3 has 15 amino acids. V dropped 2 bases and J dropped 0 bases, with 7 bases sitting between them. For the CDR3, the DNA is TGTGCCAGCAGTTTACACACTCCGAACACCGGGGAGCTGTTTTTT. It codes for CASSLHTPNTGELFF.

The J gene is TRBJ2-5, the V gene TRBV7-9, with TRBD1 identical over 7 bases. V lost 3 bases, J lost 2 bases, and 15 bases stayed unmatched. The germline CDR1 and CDR2 sequences are SEHNR and FQNEAQ (reference sequence). The CDR3 length is 18 residues. This CDR3 is CASSLATGAGPLQETQYF. In DNA, the CDR3 is TGTGCCAGCAGCTTGGCAACAGGGGCCGGGCCCTTACAAGAGACCCAGTACTTC.

The rearrangement joins TRBV27 to TRBJ2-7; no firm D call. Germline assignment: CDR1 MNHEY and CDR2 SMNVEV (reference sequence). The CDR3 totals 14 residues. V lost 3 bases, J lost 0 bases, and 9 bases lay in between. This CDR3 is CASSFIGLSYEQYF. In nucleotides, the CDR3 is TGTGCCAGCAGTTTTATAGGCCTCTCCTACGAGCAGTACTTC.

The chain has TRBV28 and TRBJ2-1; 8 bases agree with TRBD2. The ends lost 4 bases at V and 1 base at J; junction bases unmatched: 6. Germline assignment: CDR1 MDHEN and CDR2 SYDVKM. The CDR3 has 16 amino acids. The CDR3 sequence: CASSSAGTRSYNEQFF. The CDR3 DNA reads as TGTGCCAGCAGTTCCGCCGGGACTAGGTCCTACAATGAGCAGTTCTTC. Together with reference TRBV28 and TRBJ2-1, the CDR3 gives the full variable domain: DVKVTQSSRYLVKRTGEKVFLECVQDMDHENMFWYRQDPGLGLRLIYFSYDVKMKEKGDIPEGYSVSREKKERFSLILESASTNQTSMYLCASSSAGTRSYNEQFFGPGTRLTVL.

This clone was detected only once. V is TRBV3-1 (or the pseudogene TRBV3-2) and J is TRBJ1-3, with D unclear. Germline values: CDR1 LGHDT, CDR2 YNNKEL (reference sequence). The V end lost 0 bases, the J end lost 5 bases, and 11 bases lay between the germline ends. The CDR3 length is 15 residues. CDR3 nucleotides: TGTGCCAGCAGCCAAGAGCCGACCGCTCGAAACACCATATATTTT. Protein product: CASSQEPTARNTIYF.

The J gene is TRBJ2-1, the V gene TRBV5-1; 9 bases map to TRBD1. The CDR3 is 18 amino acids. From germline, CDR1 is SGHRS and CDR2 YFSETQ. V shed 4 bases and J 1 base; nucleotides not matched to a gene: 12. As DNA, the CDR3 is TGCGCCAGCAGCCCCGGGGACAGGGCTAGCCCATCCTACAATGAGCAGTTCTTC. This translates into CASSPGDRASPSYNEQFF.

The chain couples TRBV5-6 to TRBJ2-1; 7 bases are a match to TRBD2. The V and J ends lost 4 bases and 8 bases, in that order; junction bases with no gene match: 6. The CDR3 is 13 amino acids. Germline V CDR1 and CDR2: SGHDT, YYEEEE. The CDR3 sequence is CASSSAGEHEQFF. The CDR3 DNA is TGTGCCAGCAGCAGTGCGGGAGAACATGAGCAGTTCTTC.

V usage is TRBV14 and J usage is TRBJ2-5, with D perhaps given as TRBD1 or TRBD2 (5 bases each). Germline CDR1 is SGHDN and CDR2 is FVKESK. CDR3 size: 15 residues. V was cut by 1 base and J by 4 bases, with 13 bases left in between. CDR3 DNA: TGTGCCAGCAGCCAAGGTCAGGGAAGCGGAGAGACCCAGTACTTC. It encodes CASSQGQGSGETQYF. Combining the CDR3 with reference TRBV14 and TRBJ2-5 gives the whole variable domain EAGVTQFPSHSVIEKGQTVTLRCDPISGHDNLYWYRRVMGKEIKFLLHFVKESKQDESGMPNNRFLAERTGGTYSTLKVQPAELEDSGVYFCASSQGQGSGETQYFGPGTRLLVL.

This sequence joins TRBV4-1 and TRBJ1-2, with D perhaps matching TRBD1 (6 bases). The CDR3 is 15 amino acids. V lost 2 bases and J 2 bases, leaving 12 bases between the germline ends. In germline, CDR1 is MGHRA, CDR2 YSYEKL. CDR3 in DNA: TGCGCCAGCAGCCAATCACAGGGTAACAACTATGGCTACACCTTC. This gives the protein CASSQSQGNNYGYTF.

The chain combines TRBV5-1 with TRBJ2-3; D possibly corresponds to TRBD2 (5 bases). Trimming stripped 5 bases from V and 1 base from J, with 17 bases between. CDR1 and CDR2 from the germline V gene are SGHRS and YFSETQ. This CDR3 is 16 amino acids long. The CDR3 loop reads CASSFSSGRGTDTQYF. The DNA of the CDR3 is TGCGCCAGCAGTTTTTCCTCTGGGCGGGGCACAGATACGCAGTATTTT.

This clone was observed a few times. This chain connects TRBV25-1 to TRBJ2-1; 13 nucleotides agree with TRBD2. Germline V lookup: CDR1 MGHDK, CDR2 SYGVNS. V was clipped by 4 bases and J by 2 bases; unmatched bases: 8. This CDR3 is built from 18 residues. The CDR3 nucleotides are TGTGCCAGCAGTGGGACTAGCGGGAGCATTATTACCTACAATGAGCAGTTCTTC. This sequence encodes CASSGTSGSIITYNEQFF.

This chain links TRBV10-3 with TRBJ2-3; D is unclear. With 7 bases removed from V and 0 bases from J, the gap between germline ends came to 11 bases. The CDR3 loop spans 14 amino acids. Per germline, CDR1 ENHRY and CDR2 SYGVKD. Here the CDR3 DNA reads TGTGCCATCAAACCTACCATGAGCACAGATACGCAGTATTTT. Protein product: CAIKPTMSTDTQYF.

The chain employs TRBV7-6 and TRBJ2-7, with TRBD1 matching over 9 bases. J was trimmed by 2 bases and V by 1 base; bases with no gene match: 6. Per the germline V gene, CDR1 is SGHVS and CDR2 is FNYEAQ. This CDR3 contains 16 residues. CDR3 region: CASSLDTGTGTYEQYF. The CDR3 coding sequence is TGTGCCAGCAGCTTAGATACCGGGACAGGGACCTACGAGCAGTACTTC.

The J gene is TRBJ2-2, the V gene TRBV7-9; the D gene is possibly TRBD2 (5 bases). Deletions cut 3 bases from V and 5 bases from J, with 22 bases between. Germline V lookup: CDR1 SEHNR, CDR2 FQNEAQ (reference sequence). CDR3 length: 18 residues. The CDR3 sequence is CASSLSSSGYPWTGELFF. The CDR3 DNA follows: TGTGCCAGCAGCTTGTCTAGCTCTGGGTACCCCTGGACCGGGGAGCTGTTTTTT. Full variable domain (outside the CDR3, taken from reference TRBV7-9 and TRBJ2-2): DTGVSQNPRHKITKRGQNVTFRCDPISEHNRLYWYRQTLGQGPEFLTYFQNEAQLEKSRLLSDRFSAERPKGSFSTLEIQRTEQGDSAMYLCASSLSSSGYPWTGELFFGEGSRLTVL.

The rearrangement joins TRBV11-2 to TRBJ1-1; D is undetermined. Trimming shortened V by 6 bases and J by 5 bases, and 13 bases separated the two germline ends. The CDR3 contains 13 residues. The germline CDR1 and CDR2 sequences are SGHAT and FQNNGV. The CDR3 bases are TGTGCCAGCAGGCGGGGTGCTGATACTGAAGCTTTCTTT. It yields the protein CASRRGADTEAFF.

This clone was recorded once. The CDR3 reads CASSGRSPNTGELFF. In nucleotides, the CDR3 is TGTGCCAGCAGCGGCCGCAGTCCGAACACCGGGGAGCTGTTTTTT. J is TRBJ2-2 and V is TRBV2; no clear D. The CDR3 length is 15 residues. V lost 6 bases to trimming and J lost 0 bases, with 11 bases between them. Germline CDR1 and CDR2: SNHLY and FYNNEI.